This T cell receptor beta chain was captured in a study of Ad26.COV2.S vaccination and SARS-CoV-2 variants. Study context: Intramuscular Ad26.COV2.S at 5x10^10 or 1x10^11 viral particles.

Described treatment: about 20 received Ad26.COV2.S at low or high dose, single or two shots; five or six received placebo; per-sample allocation not given. Day 63 following the first vaccine or placebo injection was when the samples were taken. The repertoire was sequenced with immunoSEQ multiplex PCR; TCRdb's copy has only in-frame clones and lacks some. There are about 480,000 clones in the sample; around 88% occur only once, and about 13% lies in the top ten. CDR1 and CDR2 from the germline V gene are MNHEY and SVGEGT. The CDR3 loop spans 12 amino acids. Deletions cut 6 bases from V and 6 bases from J, with 11 bases between.

The rearrangement uses TRBV6-2 or TRBV6-3 and TRBJ2-5; tentatively, D is TRBD2 (6 bases). The material sequenced was peripheral blood, taken in a trial of Ad26.COV2.S vaccine versus placebo. The sequence came from a person aged 18 to 59 who received the Ad26.COV2.S COVID-19 vaccine or a placebo. CDR3 DNA: TGTGCCAGCAGCCACGGGGGACAGACCCAGTACTTC. Protein sequence: CASSHGGQTQYF.